This TCR beta chain was recorded in a study of CD8+ T cells in alopecia areata. Findings and limits, study-wide: Alopecia totalis/universalis scalp especially showed more expanded CD8+ clones than normal scalp. Alphabeta T cells residing in normal skin are also sequenced in scalp samples.

In germline, CDR1 is SNHLY, CDR2 FYNNEI. CDR3 length: 13 residues. J was trimmed by 6 bases and V by 6 bases; bases with no gene match: 6. Sorted out of PBMCs were CD4+ T cells and CD8+ T cells. A word on this clone: Its antigen is not known.

The sequencing template was cDNA reverse transcribed from extracted RNA. Clones were read by immunoSEQ multiplex PCR, and TCRdb kept only the in-frame ones, dropping some. The sample lists 110,000 or so clones, less than 80% occurring once. The chain joins TRBV2 to TRBJ2-7; TRBD1 matches 9 bases. The origin of this receptor is a human donor in good health. Sequencing was carried out using CD4+ T cells sorted from blood. Here the CDR3 reads CASRGTGLGEQYF. CDR3 coding DNA: TGTGCCAGCAGGGGGACAGGGTTGGGCGAGCAGTACTTC.